This T cell receptor (beta chain) originates from a study of blood T cell repertoires in COVID-19. The trim removed 0 bases at V and 5 bases at J, leaving 9 bases unmatched. Germline assignment: CDR1 SGDLS and CDR2 YYNGEE. CDR3 size: 18 residues. The method was immunoSEQ multiplex PCR; TCRdb's version includes in-frame clones alone and lacks a portion of them. Seen here are 200,000 to 300,000 clones, roughly 80% observed once, and the top ten hold just under 6.5%. The V call is TRBV9, the J call TRBJ2-2; TRBD2 agrees at 11 bases. This sequence originates from a woman in her sixties with active or convalescent COVID-19. Sequences were obtained from peripheral blood. The CDR3 loop reads CASSVVGSGRARTGELFF. The CDR3 bases are TGTGCCAGCAGCGTAGTTGGTAGCGGGAGGGCCCGAACCGGGGAGCTGTTTTTT.